Included here is one T cell receptor (beta chain) sequence, with context. Antigen specificity is unknown. The data were obtained in a study of shared clonotypes between healthy human individuals. The study's findings and limits: Depth was large, yet rarefaction showed that sorted-subset sequencing was incomplete.

V lost 2 bases and J lost 7, with 9 bases in between. The germline V gene encodes CDR1 SGHVS and CDR2 FNYEAQ. This CDR3 has 13 residues. Only in-frame clones appear in the TCRdb table, and some are missing; sequencing was by immunoSEQ multiplex PCR. Altogether 2.5 million or so clones are present, more than 80% being singletons, with the ten largest covering under 0.15%. Sequencing used naive CD4+ T cells sorted from blood. The sample's subset: CD45RA+ positively selected. This chain uses TRBV7-6 with TRBJ1-5; a possible D gene is TRBD1 (5 bases). This clonotype originated in a man aged 18 to 30 in good health. The CDR3 loop reads CASSLSDMQPQHF. The CDR3, as DNA: TGTGCCAGCAGCTTATCGGACATGCAGCCCCAGCATTTT.